The T cell receptor (beta chain) under discussion was sequenced for a study of blood T cell repertoires in COVID-19. Turning to the study itself: Italy, Spain and the United States were the sources of the convalescent and acute COVID-19 samples.

The CDR3 totals 16 residues. CDR1 is LNHDA and CDR2 is SQIVND in the germline V gene (reference sequence). With 8 bases clipped from V and 3 bases from J, the junction kept 12 bases outside the gene matches. Data came from immunoSEQ multiplex PCR; TCRdb stores just in-frame clones and leaves some out. The sample comprises approximately 220,000 clones, 75% to 90% of which are singletons, and over 1% rests with the top ten. Sequencing was done on a sample of PBMCs or T cells enriched from blood (not recorded which). This chain uses TRBV19 with TRBJ1-5; 8 positions agree with TRBD1. The receptor was derived from a young man who had recovered from COVID-19. For the CDR3, the DNA is TGTGCCAGTGAAGACTTCGGGACAGGAAACAATCAGCCCCAGCATTTT. It translates to CASEDFGTGNNQPQHF.